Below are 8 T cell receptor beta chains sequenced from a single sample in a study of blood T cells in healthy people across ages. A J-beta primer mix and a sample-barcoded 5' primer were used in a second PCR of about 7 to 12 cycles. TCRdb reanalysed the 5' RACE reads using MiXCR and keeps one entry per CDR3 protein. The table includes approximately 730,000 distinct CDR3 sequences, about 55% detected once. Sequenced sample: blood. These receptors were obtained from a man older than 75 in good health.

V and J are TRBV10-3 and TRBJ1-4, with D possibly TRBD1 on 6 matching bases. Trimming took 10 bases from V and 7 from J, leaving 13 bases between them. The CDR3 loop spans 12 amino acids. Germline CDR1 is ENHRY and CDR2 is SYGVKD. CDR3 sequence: CATQGSGEKLFF. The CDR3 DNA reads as TGTGCCACACAGGGTTCGGGTGAAAAACTGTTTTTT.

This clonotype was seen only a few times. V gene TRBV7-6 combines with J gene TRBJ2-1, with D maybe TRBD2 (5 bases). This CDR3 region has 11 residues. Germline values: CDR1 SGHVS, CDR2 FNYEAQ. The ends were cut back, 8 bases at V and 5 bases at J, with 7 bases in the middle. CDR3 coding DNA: TGTGCCAGCGGGAGAAACAATGAGCAGTTCTTC. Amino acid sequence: CASGRNNEQFF.

Written as DNA, the CDR3 is TGTGCCAGCAGCCTCGATAGCGGGAGCAGGGATACGCAGTATTTT. Protein sequence: CASSLDSGSRDTQYF. The chain joins TRBV12-3 or TRBV12-4 to TRBJ2-3, with TRBD2 matching over 9 bases. This CDR3 is built from 15 residues. Trimming cost V 6 bases and J 6 bases; bases outside gene matches: 10.

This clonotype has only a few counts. The CDR3 spells CSARGRAGGKYEQFF. The CDR3 DNA reads TGCAGTGCTAGAGGTAGAGCGGGAGGTAAATATGAGCAGTTCTTC. V and J are TRBV20-1 and TRBJ2-1, with 9 bases matching TRBD2. Trimming at V came to 1 base and at J to 8 bases, leaving 9 bases not matched to a gene. From germline, CDR1 is DFQATT and CDR2 SNEGSKA (reference sequence). This CDR3 is 15 amino acids long.

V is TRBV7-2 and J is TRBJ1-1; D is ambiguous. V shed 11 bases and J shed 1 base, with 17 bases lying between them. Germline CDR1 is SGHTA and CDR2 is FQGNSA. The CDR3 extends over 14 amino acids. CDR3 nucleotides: TGTGCCTCCAATGGGAAGGCCCAGAACACTGAAGCTTTCTTT. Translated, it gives CASNGKAQNTEAFF.

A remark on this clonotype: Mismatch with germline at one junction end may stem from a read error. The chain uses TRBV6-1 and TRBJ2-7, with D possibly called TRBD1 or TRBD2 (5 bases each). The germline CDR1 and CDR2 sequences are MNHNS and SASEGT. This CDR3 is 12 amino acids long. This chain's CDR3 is CANSQEGYEQYF. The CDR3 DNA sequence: TGTGCCAACAGTCAAGAGGGGTACGAGCAGTACTTC.

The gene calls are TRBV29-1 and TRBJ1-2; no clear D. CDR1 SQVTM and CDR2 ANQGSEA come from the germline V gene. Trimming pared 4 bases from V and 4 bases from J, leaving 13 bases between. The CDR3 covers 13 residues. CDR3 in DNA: TGCAGCGTTGTTGTCCCTTTAGGCTATGGCTACACCTTC. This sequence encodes CSVVVPLGYGYTF.

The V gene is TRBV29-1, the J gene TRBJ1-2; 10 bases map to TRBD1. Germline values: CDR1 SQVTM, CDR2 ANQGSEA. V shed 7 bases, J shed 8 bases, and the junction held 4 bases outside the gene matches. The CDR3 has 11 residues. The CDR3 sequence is CSAGQGGGYTF. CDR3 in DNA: TGCAGCGCTGGACAGGGGGGCGGCTACACCTTC.